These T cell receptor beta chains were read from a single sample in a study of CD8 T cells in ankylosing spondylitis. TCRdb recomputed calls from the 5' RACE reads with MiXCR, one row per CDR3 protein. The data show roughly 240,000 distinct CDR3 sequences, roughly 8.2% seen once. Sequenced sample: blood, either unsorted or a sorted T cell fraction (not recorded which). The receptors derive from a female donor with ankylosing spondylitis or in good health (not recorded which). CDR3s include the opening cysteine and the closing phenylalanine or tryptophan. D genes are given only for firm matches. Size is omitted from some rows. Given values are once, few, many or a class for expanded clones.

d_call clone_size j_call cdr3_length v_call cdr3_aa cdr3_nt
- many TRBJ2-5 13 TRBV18 CASSAGYQETQYF TGTGCCAGCTCCGCAGGCTACCAAGAGACCCAGTACTTC
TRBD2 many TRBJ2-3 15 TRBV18 CASSPGAGDRDTQYF TGTGCCAGCTCACCAGGAGCGGGAGATAGAGATACGCAGTATTTT
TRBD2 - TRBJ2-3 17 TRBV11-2 CASSLRILAASTDTQYF TGTGCCAGCAGCTTACGTATCCTAGCGGCTAGCACAGATACGCAGTATTTT
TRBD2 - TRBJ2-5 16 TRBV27 CASSPFLAEIRETQYF TGTGCCAGCAGTCCTTTTCTAGCGGAAATAAGGGAGACCCAGTACTTC
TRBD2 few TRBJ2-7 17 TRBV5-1 CASSSPKEGRGVYEQYF TGCGCCAGCAGCTCGCCCAAAGAAGGACGGGGGGTCTACGAGCAGTACTTC
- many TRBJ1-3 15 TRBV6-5 CASSYSASAGNTIYF TGTGCCAGCAGTTACTCGGCCTCAGCAGGAAACACCATATATTTT
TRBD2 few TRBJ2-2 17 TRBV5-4 CASSLTSGTVTNGELFF TGTGCCAGCAGCTTGACTAGCGGGACGGTTACGAACGGGGAGCTGTTTTTT
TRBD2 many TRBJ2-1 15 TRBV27 CASSLRTSGSGEQFF TGTGCCAGCAGTTTAAGGACTAGCGGGAGTGGTGAGCAGTTCTTC
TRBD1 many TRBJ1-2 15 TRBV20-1 CSADTGTAKALNYTF TGCAGTGCCGATACCGGGACAGCCAAAGCTCTGAACTACACCTTC
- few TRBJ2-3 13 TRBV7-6 CASSSRTTGTQYF TGTGCCAGCAGCTCCCGGACGACGGGGACGCAGTATTTT
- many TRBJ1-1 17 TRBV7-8 CASSTGLHRNMNTEAFF TGTGCCAGCAGCACGGGACTCCATCGAAATATGAACACTGAAGCTTTCTTT
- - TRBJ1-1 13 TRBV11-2 CASSLRGWTEAFF TGTGCCAGCAGCTTACGGGGGTGGACTGAAGCTTTCTTT
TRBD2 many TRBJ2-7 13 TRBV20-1 CSARTSGRVEQYF TGCAGTGCCAGGACTAGCGGGAGGGTTGAGCAGTACTTC
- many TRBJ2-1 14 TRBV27 CASSYGGPYNEQFF TGTGCCAGCAGTTATGGGGGGCCCTACAATGAGCAGTTCTTC
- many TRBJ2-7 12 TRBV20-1 CSARRSGYEQYF TGCAGTGCTAGGAGAAGTGGGTACGAGCAGTACTTC
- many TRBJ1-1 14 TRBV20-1 CSARDLQKNTEAFF TGCAGTGCTAGAGATCTCCAAAAGAACACTGAAGCTTTCTTT
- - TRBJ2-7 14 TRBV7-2 CASSLEGGGREQYF TGTGCCAGCAGCTTAGAAGGGGGAGGTAGGGAGCAGTACTTC
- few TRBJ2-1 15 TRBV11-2 CASSFDPGPFYEQFF TGTGCCAGCAGCTTCGATCCGGGGCCCTTCTATGAGCAGTTCTTC
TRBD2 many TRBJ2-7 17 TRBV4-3 CASSQDLGTSGSYEQYF TGCGCCAGCAGCCAAGACTTGGGGACTAGCGGGAGCTACGAGCAGTACTTC
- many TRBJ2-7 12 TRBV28 CASSLRPYEQYF TGTGCCAGCAGCCTTAGGCCCTACGAGCAGTACTTC
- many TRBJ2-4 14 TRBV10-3 CAISEPGRENIQYF TGTGCCATCAGTGAGCCGGGCAGGGAAAACATTCAGTACTTC
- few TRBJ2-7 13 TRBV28 CATGGTSPYEQYF TGTGCCACCGGCGGAACTAGCCCCTACGAGCAGTACTTC
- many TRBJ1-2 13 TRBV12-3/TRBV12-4 CASSLGGGDGYTF TGTGCCAGCAGTTTGGGGGGAGGTGATGGCTACACCTTC
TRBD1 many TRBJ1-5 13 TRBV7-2 CASSQQGAGPQHF TGTGCCAGCAGCCAACAGGGGGCTGGTCCCCAGCATTTT
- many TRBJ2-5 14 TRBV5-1 CASSIMTERETQYF TGCGCCAGCAGCATCATGACAGAAAGGGAGACCCAGTACTTC
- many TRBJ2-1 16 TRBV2 CASRRPPLTGDNEQFF TGTGCCAGCCGACGTCCCCCCTTGACTGGAGACAATGAGCAGTTCTTC
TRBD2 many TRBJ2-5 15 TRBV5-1 CASRRQREVVETQYF TGCGCCAGCAGGAGACAGCGGGAGGTGGTGGAGACCCAGTACTTC
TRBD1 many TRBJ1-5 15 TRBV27 CASSTGTGYRGPQHF TGTGCCAGCAGTACCGGGACAGGGTATAGAGGGCCCCAGCATTTT
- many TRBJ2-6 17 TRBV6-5 CASSYSHGGFGANVLTF TGTGCCAGCAGTTACTCGCATGGGGGTTTTGGGGCCAACGTCCTGACTTTC
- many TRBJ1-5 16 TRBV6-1 CASSRYRASSNQPQHF TGTGCCAGCAGCCGGTACAGGGCAAGTAGCAATCAGCCCCAGCATTTT
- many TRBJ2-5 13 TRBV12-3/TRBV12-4 CASSPYRGETQYF TGTGCCAGCAGCCCCTACCGGGGAGAGACCCAGTACTTC
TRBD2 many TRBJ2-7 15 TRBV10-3 CAISRPGLVAYEQYF TGTGCCATCAGCAGACCGGGACTAGTTGCCTACGAGCAGTACTTC
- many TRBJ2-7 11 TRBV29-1 CSVGKSYEQYF TGCAGCGTTGGGAAGTCCTACGAGCAGTACTTC
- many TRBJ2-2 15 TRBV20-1 CSASGTQYNTGELFF TGCAGTGCGTCCGGGACCCAGTATAACACCGGGGAGCTGTTTTTT
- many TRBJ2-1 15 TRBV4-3 CASSQDGTFNNEQFF TGCGCCAGCAGCCAAGATGGGACCTTCAACAATGAGCAGTTCTTC
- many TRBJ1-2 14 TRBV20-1 CSALHADRINGYTF TGCAGTGCTCTGCACGCCGACAGGATTAATGGCTACACCTTC
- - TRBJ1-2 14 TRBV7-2 CTSSPRGFGDGYTF TGTACCAGCAGCCCGAGGGGGTTCGGGGATGGCTACACCTTC
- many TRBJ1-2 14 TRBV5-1 CASSLVRQDRGYTF TGCGCCAGCAGCTTGGTACGGCAGGATCGGGGCTACACCTTC
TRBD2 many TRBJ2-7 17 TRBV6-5 CASSYSNPAGGGYEQYF TGTGCCAGCAGTTACTCCAACCCAGCGGGAGGGGGGTACGAGCAGTACTTC
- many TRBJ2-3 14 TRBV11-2 CASSPRTIWDTQYF TGTGCCAGCAGCCCCCGGACGATATGGGATACGCAGTATTTT
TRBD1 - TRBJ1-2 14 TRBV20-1 CSARDNRGRGGYTF TGCAGTGCTAGGGACAACAGGGGTCGTGGTGGCTACACCTTC
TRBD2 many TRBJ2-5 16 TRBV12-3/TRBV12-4 CASSHLAGGPIETQYF TGTGCCAGCAGTCACCTAGCGGGAGGGCCAATAGAGACCCAGTACTTC